This TCR beta chain was captured by sequencing in a study of shared clonotypes between healthy human individuals. In regard to this clone: Its antigen is unknown. At one boundary the junction diverges from the germline segment, which might be a read error.

Every subset's genomic DNA went evenly onto several immunoSEQ plates. Assay used: immunoSEQ multiplex PCR; TCRdb lists only in-frame clones, some missing. The sample holds fewer than 1.8 million clones, around 98.5% seen once. CDR1 and CDR2 (germline): SGHTA, FQGNSA. This CDR3 region has 13 residues. Findings and limits, study-wide: In this cohort, only blood was sampled, and tissue repertoires likely differ. Memory subsets had estimated richness that was generally smaller than that of naive subsets.

The genes are TRBV7-2 and TRBJ2-3; no firm D call. The sample taken for sequencing was naive CD4+ T cells sorted from blood. Subset meaning: CD45RA+ positively selected. This TCR derives from a young man in good health. This CDR3 is CVSTPRRTDTQYF. CDR3 DNA: TGTGTCAGCACCCCGAGGCGCACAGATACGCAGTATTTT.